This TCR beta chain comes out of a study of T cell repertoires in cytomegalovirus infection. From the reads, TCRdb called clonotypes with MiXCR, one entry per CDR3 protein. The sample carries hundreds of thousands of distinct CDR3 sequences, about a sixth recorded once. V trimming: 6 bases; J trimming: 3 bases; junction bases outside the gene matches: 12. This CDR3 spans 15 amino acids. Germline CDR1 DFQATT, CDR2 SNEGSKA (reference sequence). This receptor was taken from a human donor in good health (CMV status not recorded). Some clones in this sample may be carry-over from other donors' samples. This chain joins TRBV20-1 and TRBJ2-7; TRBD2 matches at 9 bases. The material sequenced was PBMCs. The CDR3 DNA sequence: TGCAGTGCCCCCAACTTGGCTAGCGGGGACTACGAGCAGTACTTC. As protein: CSAPNLASGDYEQYF.